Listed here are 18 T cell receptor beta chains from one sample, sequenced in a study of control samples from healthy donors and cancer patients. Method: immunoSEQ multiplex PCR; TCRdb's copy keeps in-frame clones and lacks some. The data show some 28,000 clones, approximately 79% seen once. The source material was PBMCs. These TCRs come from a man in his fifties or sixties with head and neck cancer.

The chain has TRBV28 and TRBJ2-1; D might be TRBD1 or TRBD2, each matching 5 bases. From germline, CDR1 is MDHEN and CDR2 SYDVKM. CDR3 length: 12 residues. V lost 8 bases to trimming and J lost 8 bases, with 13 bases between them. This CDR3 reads CASGTSRDEQFF. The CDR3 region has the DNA TGTGCCAGCGGGACCAGCAGGGATGAGCAGTTCTTC.

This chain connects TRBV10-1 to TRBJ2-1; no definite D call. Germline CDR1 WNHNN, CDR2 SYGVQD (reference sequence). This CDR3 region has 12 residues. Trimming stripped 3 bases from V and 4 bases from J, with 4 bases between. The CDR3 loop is CASSEFYNEQFF. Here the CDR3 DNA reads TGCGCCAGCAGTGAATTTTACAATGAGCAGTTCTTC.

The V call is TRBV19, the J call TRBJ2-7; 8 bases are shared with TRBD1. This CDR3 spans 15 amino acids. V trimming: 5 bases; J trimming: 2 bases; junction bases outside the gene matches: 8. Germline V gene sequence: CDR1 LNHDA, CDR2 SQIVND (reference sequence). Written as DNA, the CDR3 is TGTGCCAGTAGTCCGTCCCGGACAGGGCCCTACGAGCAGTACTTC. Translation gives CASSPSRTGPYEQYF.

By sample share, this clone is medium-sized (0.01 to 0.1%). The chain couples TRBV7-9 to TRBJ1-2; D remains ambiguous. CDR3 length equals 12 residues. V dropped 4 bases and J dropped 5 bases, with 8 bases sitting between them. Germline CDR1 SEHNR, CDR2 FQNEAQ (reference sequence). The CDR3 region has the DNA TGTGCCAGCAGCTCACGTGGGTATGGCTACACCTTC. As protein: CASSSRGYGYTF.

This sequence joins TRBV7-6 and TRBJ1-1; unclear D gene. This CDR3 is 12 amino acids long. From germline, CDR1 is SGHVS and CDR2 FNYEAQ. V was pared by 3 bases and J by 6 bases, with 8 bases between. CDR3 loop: CASSLGGAEAFF. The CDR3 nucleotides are TGTGCCAGCAGCTTGGGAGGAGCTGAAGCTTTCTTT. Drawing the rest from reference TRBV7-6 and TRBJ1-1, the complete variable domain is GAGVSQSPRYKVTKRGQDVALRCDPISGHVSLYWYRQALGQGPEFLTYFNYEAQQDKSGLPNDRFSAERPEGSISTLTIQRTEQRDSAMYRCASSLGGAEAFFGQGTRLTVV.

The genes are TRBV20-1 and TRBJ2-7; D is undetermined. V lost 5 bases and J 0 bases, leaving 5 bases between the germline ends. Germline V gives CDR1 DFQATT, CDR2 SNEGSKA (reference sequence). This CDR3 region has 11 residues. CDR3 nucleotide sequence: TGCAGTGCTCTAAGCTCCTACGAGCAGTACTTC. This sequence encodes CSALSSYEQYF.

The CDR3 DNA sequence: TGTGCCTGGAGTGTACAGGGGCACTATGGCTACACCTTC. Residues: CAWSVQGHYGYTF. The chain combines TRBV30 with TRBJ1-2, with TRBD1 identical over 7 bases. There are 13 residues in the CDR3. V lost 0 bases to trimming and J lost 3 bases; unmatched junction nucleotides: 1. Germline loops: CDR1 GTSNPN, CDR2 SVGIG (reference sequence).

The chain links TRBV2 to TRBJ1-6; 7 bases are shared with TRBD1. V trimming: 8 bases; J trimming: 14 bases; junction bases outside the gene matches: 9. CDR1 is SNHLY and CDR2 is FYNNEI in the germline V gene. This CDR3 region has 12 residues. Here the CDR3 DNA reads TGTGCCAGCTCCTCAGGGGGATTTTCCCTCCACTTT. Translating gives CASSSGGFSLHF.

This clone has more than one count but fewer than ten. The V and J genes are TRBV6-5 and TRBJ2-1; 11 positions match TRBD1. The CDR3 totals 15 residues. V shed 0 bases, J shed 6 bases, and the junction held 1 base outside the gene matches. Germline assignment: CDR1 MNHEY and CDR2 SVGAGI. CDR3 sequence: CASSYSGTGGNEQFF. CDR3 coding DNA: TGTGCCAGCAGTTACTCTGGGACAGGGGGCAATGAGCAGTTCTTC.

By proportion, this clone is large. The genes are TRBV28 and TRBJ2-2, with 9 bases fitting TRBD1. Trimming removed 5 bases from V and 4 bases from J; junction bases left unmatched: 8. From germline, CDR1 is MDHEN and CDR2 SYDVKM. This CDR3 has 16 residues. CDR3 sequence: CASSDPGTGSTGELFF. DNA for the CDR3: TGTGCCAGCAGTGATCCCGGGACAGGGAGCACCGGGGAGCTGTTTTTT.

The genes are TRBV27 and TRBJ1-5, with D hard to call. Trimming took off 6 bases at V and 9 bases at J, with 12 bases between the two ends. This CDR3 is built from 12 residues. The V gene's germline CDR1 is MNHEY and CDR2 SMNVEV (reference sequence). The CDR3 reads CASSTSSLPQHF. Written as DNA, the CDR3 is TGTGCCAGCAGCACAAGTTCTTTGCCCCAGCATTTT.

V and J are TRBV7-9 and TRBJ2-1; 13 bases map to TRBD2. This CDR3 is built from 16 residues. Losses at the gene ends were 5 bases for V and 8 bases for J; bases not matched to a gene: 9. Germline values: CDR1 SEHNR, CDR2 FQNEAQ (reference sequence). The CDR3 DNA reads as TGTGCCAGCAGCACCCGGACTAGCGGGAGTATCGATGAGCAGTTCTTC. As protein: CASSTRTSGSIDEQFF.

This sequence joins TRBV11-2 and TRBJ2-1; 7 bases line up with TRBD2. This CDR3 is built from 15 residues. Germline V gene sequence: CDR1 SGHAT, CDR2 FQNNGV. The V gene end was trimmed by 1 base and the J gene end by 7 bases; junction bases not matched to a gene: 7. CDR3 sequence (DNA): TGTGCCAGCAGCTTAGTTGTGGGAGCGGGGAATGAGCAGTTCTTC. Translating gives CASSLVVGAGNEQFF.

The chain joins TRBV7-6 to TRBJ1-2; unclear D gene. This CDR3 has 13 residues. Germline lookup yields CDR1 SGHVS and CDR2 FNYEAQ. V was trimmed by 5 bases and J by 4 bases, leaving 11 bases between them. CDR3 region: CASSPTALYGYTF. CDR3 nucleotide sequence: TGTGCCAGCAGCCCTACGGCGCTCTATGGCTACACCTTC.

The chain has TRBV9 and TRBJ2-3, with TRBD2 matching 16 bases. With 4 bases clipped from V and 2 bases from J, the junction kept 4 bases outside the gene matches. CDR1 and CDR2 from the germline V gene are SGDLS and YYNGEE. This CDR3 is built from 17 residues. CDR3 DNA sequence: TGTGCCAGCAGCTCGGGACTAGCGGGAGGGTTCACAGATACGCAGTATTTT. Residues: CASSSGLAGGFTDTQYF.

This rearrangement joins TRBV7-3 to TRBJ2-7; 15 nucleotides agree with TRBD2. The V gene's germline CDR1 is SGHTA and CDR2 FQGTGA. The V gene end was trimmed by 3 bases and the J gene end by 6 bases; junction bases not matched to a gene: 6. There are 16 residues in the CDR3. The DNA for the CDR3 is TGTGCCAGCAGCTTGGGACTAGCGGGAGGAGGGGGCGAGCAGTACTTC. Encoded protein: CASSLGLAGGGGEQYF. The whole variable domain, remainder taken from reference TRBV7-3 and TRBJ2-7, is GAGVSQTPSNKVTEKGKYVELRCDPISGHTALYWYRQSLGQGPEFLIYFQGTGAADDSGLPNDRFFAVRPEGSVSTLKIQRTERGDSAVYLCASSLGLAGGGGEQYFGPGTRLTVT.

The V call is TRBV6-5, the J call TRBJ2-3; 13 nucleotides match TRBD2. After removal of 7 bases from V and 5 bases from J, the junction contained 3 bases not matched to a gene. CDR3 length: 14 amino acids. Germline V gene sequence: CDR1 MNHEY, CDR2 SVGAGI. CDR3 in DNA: TGTGCCAGCATGACTAGCGGGAGGAGAGATACGCAGTATTTT. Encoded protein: CASMTSGRRDTQYF.

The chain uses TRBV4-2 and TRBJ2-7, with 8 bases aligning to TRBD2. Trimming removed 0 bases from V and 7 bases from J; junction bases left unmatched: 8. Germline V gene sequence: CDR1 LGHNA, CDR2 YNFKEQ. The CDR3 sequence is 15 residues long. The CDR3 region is CASSQDGRGLREQYF. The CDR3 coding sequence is TGTGCCAGCAGCCAAGACGGGAGGGGGTTGAGAGAGCAGTACTTC.